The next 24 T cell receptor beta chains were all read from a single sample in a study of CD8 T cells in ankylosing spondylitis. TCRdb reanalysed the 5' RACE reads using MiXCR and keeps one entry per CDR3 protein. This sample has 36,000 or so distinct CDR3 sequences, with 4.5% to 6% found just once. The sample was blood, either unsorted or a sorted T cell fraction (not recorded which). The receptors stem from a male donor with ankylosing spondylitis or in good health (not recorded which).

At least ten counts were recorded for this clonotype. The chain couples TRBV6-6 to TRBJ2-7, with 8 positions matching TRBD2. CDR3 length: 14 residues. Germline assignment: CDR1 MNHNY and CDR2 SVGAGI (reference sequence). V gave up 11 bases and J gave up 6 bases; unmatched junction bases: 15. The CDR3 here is CASYPARGALEQYF. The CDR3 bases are TGTGCCTCCTACCCAGCGCGGGGGGCCCTCGAGCAGTACTTC.

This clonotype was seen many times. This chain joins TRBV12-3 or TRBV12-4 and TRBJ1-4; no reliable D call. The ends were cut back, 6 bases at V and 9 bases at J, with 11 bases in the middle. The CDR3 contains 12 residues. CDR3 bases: TGTGCCAGCAGGGAATCGGGGAAAAAACTGTTTTTT. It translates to CASRESGKKLFF.

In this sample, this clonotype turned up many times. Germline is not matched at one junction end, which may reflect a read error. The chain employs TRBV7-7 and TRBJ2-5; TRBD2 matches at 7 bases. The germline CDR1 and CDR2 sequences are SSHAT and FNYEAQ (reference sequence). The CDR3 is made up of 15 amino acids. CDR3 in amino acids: CASSLLVGGQETQYF. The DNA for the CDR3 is TGTGCTAGCAGCTTATTAGTGGGAGGGCAAGAGACCCAGTACTTC.

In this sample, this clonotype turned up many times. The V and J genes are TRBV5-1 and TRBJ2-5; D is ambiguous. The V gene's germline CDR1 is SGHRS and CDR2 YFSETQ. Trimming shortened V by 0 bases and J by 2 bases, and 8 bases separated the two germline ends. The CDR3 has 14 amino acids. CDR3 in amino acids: CASSLEGSQETQYF. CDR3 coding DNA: TGCGCCAGCAGCTTGGAGGGCAGTCAAGAGACCCAGTACTTC.

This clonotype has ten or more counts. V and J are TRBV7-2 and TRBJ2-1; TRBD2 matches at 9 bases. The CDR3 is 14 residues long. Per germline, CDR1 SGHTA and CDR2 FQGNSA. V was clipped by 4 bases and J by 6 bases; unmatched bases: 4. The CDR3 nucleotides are TGTGCCAGCAGCTATAGCGGGAGAGGCAATGAGCAGTTCTTC. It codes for CASSYSGRGNEQFF.

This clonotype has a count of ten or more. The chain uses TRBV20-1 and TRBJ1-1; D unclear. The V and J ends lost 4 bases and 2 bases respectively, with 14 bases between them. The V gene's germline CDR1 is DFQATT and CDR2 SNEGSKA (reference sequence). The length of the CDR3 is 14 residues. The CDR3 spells CSAIAGSSNTEAFF. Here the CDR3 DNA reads TGCAGTGCTATTGCGGGATCCTCTAACACTGAAGCTTTCTTT.

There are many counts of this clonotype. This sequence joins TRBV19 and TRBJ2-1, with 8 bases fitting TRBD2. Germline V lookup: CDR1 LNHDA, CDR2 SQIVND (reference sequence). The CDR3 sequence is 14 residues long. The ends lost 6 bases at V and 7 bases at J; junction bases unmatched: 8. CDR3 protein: CASSQRLAFNEQFF. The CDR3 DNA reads TGTGCCAGTAGCCAAAGACTAGCGTTTAATGAGCAGTTCTTC.

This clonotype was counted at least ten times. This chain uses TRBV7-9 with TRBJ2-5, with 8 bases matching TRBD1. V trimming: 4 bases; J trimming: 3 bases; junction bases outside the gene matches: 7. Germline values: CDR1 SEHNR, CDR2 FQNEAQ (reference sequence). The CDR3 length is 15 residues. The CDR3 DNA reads TGTGCCAGCAGCTCCGGCACAGGGGGAAAAGAGACCCAGTACTTC. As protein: CASSSGTGGKETQYF.

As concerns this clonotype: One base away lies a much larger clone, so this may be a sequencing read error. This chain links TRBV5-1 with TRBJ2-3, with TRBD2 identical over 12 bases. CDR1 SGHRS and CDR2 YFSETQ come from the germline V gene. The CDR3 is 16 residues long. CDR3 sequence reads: CASSSTSGSGTDMQYF. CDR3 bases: TGCGCCAGCAGCTCGACTAGCGGGAGTGGTACAGATATGCAGTATTTT.

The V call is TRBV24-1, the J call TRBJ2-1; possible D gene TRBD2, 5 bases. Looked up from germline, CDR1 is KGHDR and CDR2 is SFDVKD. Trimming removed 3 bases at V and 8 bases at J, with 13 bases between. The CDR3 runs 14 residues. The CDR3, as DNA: TGTGCCACCAGTGATCCGGGGTCGCGGGATGAGCAGTTCTTC. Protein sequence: CATSDPGSRDEQFF.

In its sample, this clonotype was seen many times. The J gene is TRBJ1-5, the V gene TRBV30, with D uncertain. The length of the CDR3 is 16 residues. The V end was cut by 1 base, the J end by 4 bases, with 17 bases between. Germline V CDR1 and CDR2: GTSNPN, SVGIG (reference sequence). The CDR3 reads CAWSGDTIGRNQPQHF. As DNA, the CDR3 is TGTGCCTGGAGTGGCGACACAATCGGGAGGAATCAGCCCCAGCATTTT.

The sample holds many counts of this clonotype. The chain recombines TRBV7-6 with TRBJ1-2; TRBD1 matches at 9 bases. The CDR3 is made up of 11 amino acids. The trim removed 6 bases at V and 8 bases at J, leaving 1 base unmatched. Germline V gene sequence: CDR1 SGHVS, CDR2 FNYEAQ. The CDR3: CASRGTGGYTF. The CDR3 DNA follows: TGTGCCAGCAGGGGGACAGGGGGCTACACCTTC.

The CDR3 bases are TGTGCCAGCAGCTTAGCGGGGGGCGCCTACGAGCAGTACTTC. It specifies CASSLAGGAYEQYF. The gene calls are TRBV7-9 and TRBJ2-7; tentatively, D is TRBD1 or TRBD2 (6 bases each). Germline assignment: CDR1 SEHNR and CDR2 FQNEAQ (reference sequence). The CDR3 is 14 residues long. V lost 0 bases, J lost 2 bases, and 8 bases lay in between.

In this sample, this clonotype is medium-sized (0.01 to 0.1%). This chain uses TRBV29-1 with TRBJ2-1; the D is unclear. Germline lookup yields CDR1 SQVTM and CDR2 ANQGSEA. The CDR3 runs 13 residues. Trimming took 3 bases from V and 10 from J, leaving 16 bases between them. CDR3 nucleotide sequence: TGCAGCGTTGAGAGCGCGAATTCCGAGGAGCAGTTCTTC. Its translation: CSVESANSEEQFF.

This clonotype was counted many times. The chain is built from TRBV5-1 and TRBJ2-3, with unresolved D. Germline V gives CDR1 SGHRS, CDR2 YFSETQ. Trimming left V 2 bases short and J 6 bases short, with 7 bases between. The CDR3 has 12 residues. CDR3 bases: TGCGCCAGCAGCTTCTATGGGGATACGCAGTATTTT. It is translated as CASSFYGDTQYF.

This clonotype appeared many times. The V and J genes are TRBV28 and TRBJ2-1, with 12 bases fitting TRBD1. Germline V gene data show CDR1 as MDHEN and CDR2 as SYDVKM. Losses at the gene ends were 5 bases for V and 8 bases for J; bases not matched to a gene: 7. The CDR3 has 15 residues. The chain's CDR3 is CASSLGTGGNDEQFF. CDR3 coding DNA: TGTGCCAGCAGTCTGGGGACAGGGGGCAACGATGAGCAGTTCTTC.

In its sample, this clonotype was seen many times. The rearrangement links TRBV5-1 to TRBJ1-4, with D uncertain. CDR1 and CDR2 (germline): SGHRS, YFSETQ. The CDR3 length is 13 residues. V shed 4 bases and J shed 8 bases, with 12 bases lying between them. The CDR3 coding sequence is TGCGCCAGCAGCCAGGTGGAGGAGGAAAAACTGTTTTTT. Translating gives CASSQVEEEKLFF.

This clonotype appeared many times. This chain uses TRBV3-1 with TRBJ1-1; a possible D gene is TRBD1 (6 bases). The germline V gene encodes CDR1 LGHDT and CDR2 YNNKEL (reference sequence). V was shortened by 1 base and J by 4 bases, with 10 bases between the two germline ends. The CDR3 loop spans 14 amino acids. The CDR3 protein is CASSQVRGGTEAFF. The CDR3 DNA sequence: TGTGCCAGCAGCCAAGTCAGGGGAGGCACTGAAGCTTTCTTT.

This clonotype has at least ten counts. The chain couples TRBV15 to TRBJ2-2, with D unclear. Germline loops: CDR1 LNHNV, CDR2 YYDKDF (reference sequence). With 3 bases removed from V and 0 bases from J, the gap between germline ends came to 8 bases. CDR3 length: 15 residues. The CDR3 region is CATSSRVANTGELFF. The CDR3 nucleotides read TGTGCCACCAGCAGCAGAGTCGCGAACACCGGGGAGCTGTTTTTT.

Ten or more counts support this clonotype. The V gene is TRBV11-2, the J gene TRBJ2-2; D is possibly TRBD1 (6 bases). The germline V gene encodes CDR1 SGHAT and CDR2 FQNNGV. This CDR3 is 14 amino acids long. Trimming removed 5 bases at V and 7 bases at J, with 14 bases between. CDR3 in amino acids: CASSTFRGDGELFF. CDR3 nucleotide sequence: TGTGCCAGCAGCACATTCAGGGGCGACGGGGAGCTGTTTTTT. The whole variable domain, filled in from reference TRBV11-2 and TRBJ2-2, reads EAGVAQSPRYKIIEKRQSVAFWCNPISGHATLYWYQQILGQGPKLLIQFQNNGVVDDSQLPKDRFSAERLKGVDSTLKIQPAKLEDSAVYLCASSTFRGDGELFFGEGSRLTVL.

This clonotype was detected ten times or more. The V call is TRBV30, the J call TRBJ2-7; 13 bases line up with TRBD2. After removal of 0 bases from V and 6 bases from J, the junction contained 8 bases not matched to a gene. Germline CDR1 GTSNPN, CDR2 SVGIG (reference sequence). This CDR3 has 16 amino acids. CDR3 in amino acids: CAWSVLAGGPLSEQYF. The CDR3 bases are TGTGCCTGGAGTGTACTAGCGGGAGGGCCGCTATCCGAGCAGTACTTC.

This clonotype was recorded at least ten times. CDR3 sequence reads: CASRTQYGHTEAFF. The CDR3 bases are TGTGCCAGCCGGACACAGTACGGGCACACTGAAGCTTTCTTT. The chain employs TRBV25-1 and TRBJ1-1, with D perhaps TRBD1 (5 bases). V was cut by 8 bases and J by 3 bases, with 16 bases left in between. The CDR3 runs 14 residues. The germline V gene encodes CDR1 MGHDK and CDR2 SYGVNS.

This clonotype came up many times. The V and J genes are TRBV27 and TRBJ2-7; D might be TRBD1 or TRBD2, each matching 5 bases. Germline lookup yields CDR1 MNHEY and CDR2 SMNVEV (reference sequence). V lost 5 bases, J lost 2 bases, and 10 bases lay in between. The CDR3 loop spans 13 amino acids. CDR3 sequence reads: CASSRDGPYEQYF. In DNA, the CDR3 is TGTGCCAGCAGTCGGGACGGACCCTACGAGCAGTACTTC.

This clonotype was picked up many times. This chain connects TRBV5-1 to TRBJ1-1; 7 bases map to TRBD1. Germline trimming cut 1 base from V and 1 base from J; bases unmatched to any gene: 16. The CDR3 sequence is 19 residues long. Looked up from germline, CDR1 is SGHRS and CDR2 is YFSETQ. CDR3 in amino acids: CASSLPVGTDPSGNTEAFF. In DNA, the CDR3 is TGCGCCAGCAGCTTGCCTGTCGGGACAGACCCTTCGGGGAACACTGAAGCTTTCTTT.